The sequence of this T cell receptor (beta chain) was determined in a study of T cells expressing NK-cell markers. Study overall: CD3+CD56+NKG2C+, CD3+CD56+NKG2C- and CD3+CD56-NKG2C+ T cells, once sorted, supplied the TCR beta repertoires. HCMV seropositivity characterized most of the eight sequenced donors, and seronegativity one. Whole-study findings and limits: The CD3+CD56-NKG2C+ fraction was also led by these clonotypes in several donors.

TCRdb reprocessed the 5' RACE reads and stores each CDR3 protein as one record, lacking DNA. This listing includes roughly 450,000 distinct CDR3 sequences. As for this clonotype: Its target is unknown.

Germline lookup yields CDR1 SGHDN and CDR2 FVKESK. The CDR3 has 14 residues. This sequence was found in a woman aged 50 to 60 in good health. Sequencing was carried out using blood T cells: a sorted CD56 or NKG2C T cell subset, CD4+ or CD8+ T cells, or bulk PBMC T cells (not recorded which). This chain connects TRBV14 to TRBJ2-5. Here the CDR3 reads CASSPFGVYSPQYF.